These 5 T cell receptor beta chains were sequenced from one sample in a study of blood T cell repertoires in COVID-19. Sequencing used immunoSEQ multiplex PCR; TCRdb keeps in-frame clones, though not all of them. In the table there are 150,000 to 200,000 clones, about 81% of which are singletons. Sequenced sample: peripheral blood. Receptors originate from a woman in her fifties or sixties with COVID-19, enrolled during active disease.

The V call is TRBV5-6, the J call TRBJ1-4; the match to TRBD1 covers 9 bases. This CDR3 has 12 amino acids. Germline V lookup: CDR1 SGHDT, CDR2 YYEEEE. V shed 1 base and J 12 bases; nucleotides not matched to a gene: 1. The CDR3: CASSLWTGELFF. CDR3 DNA sequence: TGTGCCAGCAGCTTGTGGACAGGGGAACTGTTTTTT.

This chain uses TRBV6-5 with TRBJ2-3; 8 bases agree with TRBD1. After removal of 6 bases from V and 0 bases from J, the junction contained 5 bases not matched to a gene. The CDR3 length is 15 residues. Germline CDR1 and CDR2: MNHEY and SVGAGI. In DNA, the CDR3 is TGTGCCAGCAGCATGGACAGGGAAAGCACAGATACGCAGTATTTT. Residues: CASSMDRESTDTQYF.

This chain links TRBV7-8 with TRBJ2-2, with D unclear. The V end was cut by 5 bases, the J end by 8 bases, with 9 bases between. This CDR3 has 12 residues. Germline values: CDR1 SGHVS, CDR2 FQNEAQ. The CDR3: CASSPREGELFF. CDR3 sequence (DNA): TGTGCCAGCAGCCCCCGTGAGGGGGAGCTGTTTTTT.

This clone was recorded once. This sequence joins TRBV7-2 and TRBJ2-5; 9 bases are shared with TRBD1. In germline, CDR1 is SGHTA, CDR2 FQGNSA. CDR3 length equals 16 residues. Trimming at V came to 1 base and at J to 3 bases, leaving 6 bases not matched to a gene. For the CDR3, the DNA is TGTGCCAGCAGCTTAGGGGTGGGACAGGGAAAAGAGACCCAGTACTTC. This translates into CASSLGVGQGKETQYF.

This clone turned up a few times. The rearrangement links TRBV18 to TRBJ2-1; D is possibly TRBD1 (6 bases). Trimming cost V 3 bases and J 0 bases, with 15 bases left between them. Germline CDR1 is KGHSH and CDR2 is LQKENI. CDR3 length equals 17 residues. DNA of the CDR3: TGTGCCAGCTCACCCGCGACAGGTGGAAACTCCTACAATGAGCAGTTCTTC. It encodes CASSPATGGNSYNEQFF. Supplemented by reference TRBV18 and TRBJ2-1, the full variable domain reads NAGVMQNPRHLVRRRGQEARLRCSPMKGHSHVYWYRQLPEEGLKFMVYLQKENIIDESGMPKERFSAEFPKEGPSILRIQQVVRGDSAAYFCASSPATGGNSYNEQFFGPGTRLTVL.